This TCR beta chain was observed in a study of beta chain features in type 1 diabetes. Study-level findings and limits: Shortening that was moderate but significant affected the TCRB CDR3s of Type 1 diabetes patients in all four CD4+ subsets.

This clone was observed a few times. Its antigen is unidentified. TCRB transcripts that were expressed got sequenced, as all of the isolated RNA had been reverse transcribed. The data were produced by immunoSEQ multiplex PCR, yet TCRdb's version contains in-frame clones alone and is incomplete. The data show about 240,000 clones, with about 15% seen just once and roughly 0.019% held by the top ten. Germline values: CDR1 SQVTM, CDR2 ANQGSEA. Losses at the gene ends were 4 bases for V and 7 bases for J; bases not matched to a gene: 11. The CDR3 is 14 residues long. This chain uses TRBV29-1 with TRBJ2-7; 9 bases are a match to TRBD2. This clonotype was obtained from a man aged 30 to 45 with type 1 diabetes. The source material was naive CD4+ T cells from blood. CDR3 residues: CSVVPSGDPREQYF. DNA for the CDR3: TGCAGCGTTGTTCCTAGCGGGGACCCACGAGAGCAGTACTTC.